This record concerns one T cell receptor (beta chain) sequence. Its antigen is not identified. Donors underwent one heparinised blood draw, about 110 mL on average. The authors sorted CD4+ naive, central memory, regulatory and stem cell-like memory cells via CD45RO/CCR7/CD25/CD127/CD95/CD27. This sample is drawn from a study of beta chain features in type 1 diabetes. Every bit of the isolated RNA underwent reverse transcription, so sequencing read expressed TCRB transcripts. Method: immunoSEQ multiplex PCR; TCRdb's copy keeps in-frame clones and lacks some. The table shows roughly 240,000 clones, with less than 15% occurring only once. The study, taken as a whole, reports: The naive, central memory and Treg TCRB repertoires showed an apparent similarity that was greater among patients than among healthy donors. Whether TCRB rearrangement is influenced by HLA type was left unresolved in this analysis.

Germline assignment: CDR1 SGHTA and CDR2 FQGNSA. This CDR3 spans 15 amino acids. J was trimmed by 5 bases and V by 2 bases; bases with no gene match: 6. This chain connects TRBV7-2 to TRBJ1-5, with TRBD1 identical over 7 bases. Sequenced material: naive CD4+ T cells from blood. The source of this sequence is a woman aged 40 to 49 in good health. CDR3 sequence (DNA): TGTGCCAGCAGCTTAAGCAGGGGGAAGGATCAGCCCCAGCATTTT. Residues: CASSLSRGKDQPQHF.